Listed below are T cell receptor beta chains from one sample, sequenced in a study of blood T cells in healthy people across ages. MiXCR was run by TCRdb on the 5' RACE reads, yielding one entry per CDR3 protein. The sample lists approximately 1,700,000 distinct CDR3 sequences; about 39% were seen once. Sequencing was done on a sample of blood. The source of these receptors is a human donor in good health. The CDR3 runs from the conserved cysteine through the conserved F or W. Fields, in order: D gene, V gene, J gene, clone size, CDR3 protein, CDR3 DNA. D genes are given only for firm matches. Not all rows give a size; the values are once, few, many and, for expanded clones, a class.

.	TRBV6-5	TRBJ1-1	few	CASSLGGYDTEAFF	TGTGCCAGCAGTTTAGGGGGGTACGACACTGAAGCTTTCTTT
.	TRBV7-2	TRBJ2-1	many	CASRPAKQIYNEQFF	TGTGCCAGCAGGCCAGCCAAGCAGATTTACAATGAGCAGTTCTTC
.	TRBV28	TRBJ2-1	.	CASSFLYPIGNEQFF	TGTGCCAGCAGTTTCTTATACCCAATTGGGAATGAGCAGTTCTTC
TRBD1	TRBV20-1	TRBJ1-1	.	CSATYVPGQGMDTEAFF	TGCAGTGCTACATATGTCCCGGGACAGGGTATGGACACTGAAGCTTTCTTT
.	TRBV7-8	TRBJ2-7	once	CDSSFEGTYEQYF	TGTGACAGCAGCTTTGAGGGTACCTACGAGCAGTACTTC
.	TRBV11-3	TRBJ2-1	.	CASSYGYSYNEQFF	TGTGCCAGCAGCTACGGATACTCCTACAATGAGCAGTTCTTC
TRBD1	TRBV20-1	TRBJ1-4	.	CSARDRVEELFF	TGCAGTGCTAGGGACAGGGTTGAGGAACTGTTTTTT
.	TRBV2	TRBJ2-1	.	CASNRWGENEQFF	TGTGCCAGCAATCGGTGGGGGGAGAATGAGCAGTTCTTC
.	TRBV4-1	TRBJ2-5	.	CASSQDGGKPGGTQYF	TGCGCCAGCAGCCAAGATGGGGGGAAACCCGGAGGGACCCAGTACTTC
.	TRBV12-3/TRBV12-4	TRBJ1-6	.	CASSWGPQTYNSPLHF	TGTGCCAGCAGTTGGGGGCCCCAGACCTATAATTCACCCCTCCACTTT
TRBD1	TRBV10-3	TRBJ2-7	.	CAISDRDRESYEQYF	TGTGCCATCAGTGACCGGGACAGGGAGTCCTACGAGCAGTACTTC
.	TRBV12-3/TRBV12-4	TRBJ1-5	few	CASRGQNQPQHF	TGTGCCAGCAGAGGACAGAATCAGCCCCAGCATTTT
.	TRBV15	TRBJ2-7	.	CATESGANSYEQYF	TGTGCCACGGAGTCCGGGGCGAACTCCTACGAGCAGTACTTC
TRBD1	TRBV20-1	TRBJ2-1	few	CSAPRRQGQSYNEQFF	TGCAGTGCTCCGCGACGACAGGGGCAGTCCTACAATGAGCAGTTCTTC
.	TRBV4-1	TRBJ1-2	.	CASSQDYGVGYTF	TGCGCCAGCAGCCAAGACTACGGGGTTGGCTACACCTTC
.	TRBV7-2	TRBJ2-3	few	CASSLLGLEYF	TGTGCCAGCAGCTTATTGGGGTTGGAGTATTTT
TRBD2	TRBV5-1	TRBJ2-7	.	CASATSPSSYNEQYF	TGCGCCAGTGCGACTAGCCCTAGCTCCTACAATGAGCAGTACTTC
.	TRBV21-1	TRBJ1-5	.	CASLGGGTNQPQHF	TGTGCCAGCCTTGGCGGGGGTACCAATCAGCCCCAGCATTTT
.	TRBV7-2	TRBJ2-2	.	CASNDLTGELFF	TGTGCCAGCAACGACTTAACCGGGGAGCTGTTTTTT
TRBD2	TRBV20-1	TRBJ2-1	many	CSAKRGDNEQFF	TGCAGTGCTAAGCGGGGGGACAATGAGCAGTTCTTC
.	TRBV4-3	TRBJ2-7	many	CASSQVGRGAYEQYF	TGCGCCAGCAGCCAAGTCGGAAGGGGCGCCTACGAGCAGTACTTC
.	TRBV7-2	TRBJ1-2	.	CASRLSGDYGYTF	TGTGCCAGCAGACTCTCAGGGGACTATGGCTACACCTTC
.	TRBV28	TRBJ2-7	.	CASSWVWSYEQYF	TGTGCCAGCAGTTGGGTTTGGTCCTACGAGCAGTACTTC
.	TRBV11-2	TRBJ2-4	once	CASSLVNRALAKNIQYF	TGTGCCAGCAGCTTAGTTAACCGAGCTCTAGCCAAAAACATTCAGTACTTC
.	TRBV6-5	TRBJ2-3	.	CASSLTLPGINTQYF	TGTGCCAGCAGTTTAACCCTACCAGGGATCAATACGCAGTATTTT
TRBD2	TRBV20-1	TRBJ2-5	.	CSAREGGGQTQYF	TGCAGTGCTAGAGAAGGCGGGGGACAGACCCAGTACTTC
.	TRBV7-9	TRBJ1-2	few	CASSTGRGANYYGYTF	TGTGCCAGCAGCACAGGCCGGGGGGCAAATTACTATGGCTACACCTTC
TRBD1	TRBV29-1	TRBJ1-2	.	CSAGTGPRGFGYTF	TGCAGCGCCGGGACAGGTCCTAGGGGATTTGGCTACACCTTC
.	TRBV5-1	TRBJ1-2	.	CATSPIEGGRGYTF	TGCGCCACCAGCCCTATAGAAGGTGGAAGAGGCTACACCTTC
TRBD1	TRBV29-1	TRBJ1-2	.	CTVRDRGWYGYTF	TGCACCGTAAGGGACAGGGGGTGGTATGGCTACACCTTC
TRBD1	TRBV28	TRBJ2-1	.	CASRQGPGGSKEFF	TGTGCCAGCAGACAGGGGCCAGGGGGAAGTAAGGAGTTCTTC
.	TRBV15	TRBJ1-5	.	CATSRQGNQPQHF	TGTGCCACCAGCAGACAGGGGAATCAGCCCCAGCATTTT
.	TRBV3-1	TRBJ2-7	.	CASSQYVSSYEQYF	TGTGCCAGCAGCCAATACGTTAGCTCCTACGAGCAGTACTTC
.	TRBV28	TRBJ1-2	.	CASSLSRHGYTF	TGTGCCAGCAGTTTGTCCAGGCATGGCTACACCTTC
TRBD1	TRBV10-3	TRBJ1-2	few	CAITPDRESGYTF	TGTGCCATCACCCCCGACAGGGAAAGTGGCTACACCTTC
.	TRBV20-1	TRBJ1-2	.	CSASVRTQGYTF	TGCAGTGCTAGCGTTAGGACGCAGGGCTACACCTTC
TRBD2	TRBV20-1	TRBJ2-1	.	CSTLRTSAISSYNEQFF	TGCAGTACATTAAGGACTAGCGCGATTAGCTCCTACAATGAGCAGTTCTTC
TRBD1	TRBV25-1	TRBJ2-5	.	CASAKTGGLETQYF	TGTGCCAGCGCCAAGACAGGGGGCCTAGAGACCCAGTACTTC
TRBD1	TRBV12-5	TRBJ1-1	once	CASAAQGVTEAFF	TGTGCTAGTGCCGCACAGGGGGTCACTGAAGCTTTCTTT
.	TRBV6-5	TRBJ1-2	.	CASSDRDTRFYGYTF	TGTGCCAGCAGTGACCGGGACACCAGGTTTTATGGCTACACCTTC
.	TRBV7-2	TRBJ2-5	few	CASSPLGGGGVWEQYF	TGTGCCAGCAGCCCCTTGGGTGGGGGCGGAGTTTGGGAGCAGTACTTC
TRBD1	TRBV20-1	TRBJ1-4	.	CSALGTGNERLFF	TGCAGTGCTCTCGGGACAGGAAATGAAAGACTGTTTTTT
TRBD1	TRBV5-1	TRBJ2-1	few	CASSLGDSILSKQFF	TGCGCCAGCAGCTTAGGGGACAGCATACTAAGTAAGCAGTTCTTC
.	TRBV20-1	TRBJ2-1	.	CSANRGAYNEQFF	TGCAGTGCTAATAGAGGGGCCTACAATGAGCAGTTCTTC
.	TRBV4-3	TRBJ2-7	.	CASSQLVSYEQYF	TGCGCCAGCAGCCAACTCGTTTCCTACGAGCAGTACTTC
.	TRBV7-9	TRBJ1-1	few	CASSLMLKEAFF	TGTGCCAGCAGCTTAATGCTGAAGGAAGCTTTCTTT
TRBD2	TRBV12-3/TRBV12-4	TRBJ2-1	.	CVSSLVLAGDNEQFF	TGTGTCAGCAGTTTAGTACTAGCGGGGGACAATGAGCAGTTCTTC
.	TRBV10-2	TRBJ1-2	.	CASSERQEYNYGYTF	TGCGCCAGCAGTGAAAGACAGGAGTACAACTATGGCTACACCTTC
.	TRBV29-1	TRBJ2-6	many	CSVAGQGGANVLTF	TGCAGCGTTGCTGGGCAGGGTGGGGCCAACGTCCTGACTTTC